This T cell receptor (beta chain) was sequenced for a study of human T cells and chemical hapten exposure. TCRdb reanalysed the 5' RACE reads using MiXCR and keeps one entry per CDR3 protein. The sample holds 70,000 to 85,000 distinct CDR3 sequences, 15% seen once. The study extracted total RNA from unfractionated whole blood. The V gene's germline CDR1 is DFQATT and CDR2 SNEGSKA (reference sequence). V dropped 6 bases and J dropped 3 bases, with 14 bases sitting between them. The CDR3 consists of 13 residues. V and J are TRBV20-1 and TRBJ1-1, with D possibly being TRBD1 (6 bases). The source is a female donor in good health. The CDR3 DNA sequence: TGCAGTGCCCACTCGGACAGCCACACTGAAGCTTTCTTT. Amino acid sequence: CSAHSDSHTEAFF.